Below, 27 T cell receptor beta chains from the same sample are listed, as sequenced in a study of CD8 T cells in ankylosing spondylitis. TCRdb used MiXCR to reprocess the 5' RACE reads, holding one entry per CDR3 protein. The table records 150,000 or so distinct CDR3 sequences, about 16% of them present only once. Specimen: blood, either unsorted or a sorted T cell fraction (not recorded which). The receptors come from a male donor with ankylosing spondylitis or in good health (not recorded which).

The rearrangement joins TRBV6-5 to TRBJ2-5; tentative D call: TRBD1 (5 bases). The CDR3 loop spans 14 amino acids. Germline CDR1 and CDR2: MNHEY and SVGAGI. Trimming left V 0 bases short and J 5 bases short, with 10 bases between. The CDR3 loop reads CASSYSVGLETQYF. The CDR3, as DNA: TGTGCCAGCAGTTACTCGGTGGGGCTGGAGACCCAGTACTTC.

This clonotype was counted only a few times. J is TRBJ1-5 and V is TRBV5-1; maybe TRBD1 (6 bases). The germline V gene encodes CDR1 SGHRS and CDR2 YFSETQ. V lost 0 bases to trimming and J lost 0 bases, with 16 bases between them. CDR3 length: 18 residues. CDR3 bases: TGCGCCAGCAGCTTGGCCCCGGACAGATTCGATAGCAATCAGCCCCAGCATTTT. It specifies CASSLAPDRFDSNQPQHF.

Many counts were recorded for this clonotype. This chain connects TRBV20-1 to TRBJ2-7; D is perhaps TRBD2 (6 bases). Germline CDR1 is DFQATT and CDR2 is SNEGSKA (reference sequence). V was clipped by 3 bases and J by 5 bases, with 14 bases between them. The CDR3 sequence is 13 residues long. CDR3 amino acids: CSASMREDNEQYF. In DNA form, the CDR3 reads TGCAGTGCTAGCATGAGGGAGGACAACGAGCAGTACTTC.

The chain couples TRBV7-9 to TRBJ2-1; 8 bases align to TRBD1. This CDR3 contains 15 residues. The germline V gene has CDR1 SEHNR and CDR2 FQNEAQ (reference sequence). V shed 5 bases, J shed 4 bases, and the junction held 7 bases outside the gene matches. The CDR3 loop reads CASSAGQGPYNEQFF. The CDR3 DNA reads TGTGCCAGCAGCGCCGGACAGGGTCCTTACAATGAGCAGTTCTTC.

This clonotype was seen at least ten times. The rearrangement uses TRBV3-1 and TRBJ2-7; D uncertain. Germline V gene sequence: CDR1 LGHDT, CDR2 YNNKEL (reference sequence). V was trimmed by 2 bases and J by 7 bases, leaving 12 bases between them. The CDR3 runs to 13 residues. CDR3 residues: CASSQLGSREQYF. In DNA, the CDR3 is TGTGCCAGCAGCCAATTAGGGTCGCGGGAGCAGTACTTC.

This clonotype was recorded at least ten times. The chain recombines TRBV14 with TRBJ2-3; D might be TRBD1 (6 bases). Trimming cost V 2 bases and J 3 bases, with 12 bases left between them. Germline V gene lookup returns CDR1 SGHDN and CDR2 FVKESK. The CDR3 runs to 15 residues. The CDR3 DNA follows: TGTGCCAGCAGCCAACAACAGGGAAGGACAGATACGCAGTATTTT. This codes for CASSQQQGRTDTQYF.

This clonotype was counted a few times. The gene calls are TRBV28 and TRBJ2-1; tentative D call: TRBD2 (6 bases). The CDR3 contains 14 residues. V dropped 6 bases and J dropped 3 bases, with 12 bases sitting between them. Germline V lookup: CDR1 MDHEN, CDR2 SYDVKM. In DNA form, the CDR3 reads TGTGCCAGCAGCCGGGACTCCTTCTACAATGAGCAGTTCTTC. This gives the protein CASSRDSFYNEQFF.

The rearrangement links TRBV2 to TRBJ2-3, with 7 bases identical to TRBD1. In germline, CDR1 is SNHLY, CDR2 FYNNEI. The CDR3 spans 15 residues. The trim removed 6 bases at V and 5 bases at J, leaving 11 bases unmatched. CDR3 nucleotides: TGTGCCAGCAGGGCCACAGGGGACGCAGGAGATACGCAGTATTTT. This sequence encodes CASRATGDAGDTQYF.

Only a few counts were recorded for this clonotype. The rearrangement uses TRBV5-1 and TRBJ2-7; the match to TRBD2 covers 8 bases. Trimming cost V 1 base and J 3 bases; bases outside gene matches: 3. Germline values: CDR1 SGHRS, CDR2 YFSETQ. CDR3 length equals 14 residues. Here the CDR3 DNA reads TGCGCCAGCAGCTTGCGGGGACTAGTCTACGAGCAGTACTTC. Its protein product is CASSLRGLVYEQYF.

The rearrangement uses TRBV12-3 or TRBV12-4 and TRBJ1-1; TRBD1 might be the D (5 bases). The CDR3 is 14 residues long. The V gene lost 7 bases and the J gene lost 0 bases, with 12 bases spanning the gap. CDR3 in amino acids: CASTWGDLNTEAFF. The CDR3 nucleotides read TGTGCCAGCACTTGGGGGGATTTGAACACTGAAGCTTTCTTT.

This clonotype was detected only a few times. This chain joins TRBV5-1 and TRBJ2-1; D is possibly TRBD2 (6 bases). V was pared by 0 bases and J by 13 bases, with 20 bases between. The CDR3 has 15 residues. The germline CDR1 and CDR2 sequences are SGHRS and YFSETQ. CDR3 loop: CASSLVVGGQPLQFF. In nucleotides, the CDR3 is TGCGCCAGCAGCTTGGTTGTGGGGGGTCAACCTCTCCAGTTCTTC.

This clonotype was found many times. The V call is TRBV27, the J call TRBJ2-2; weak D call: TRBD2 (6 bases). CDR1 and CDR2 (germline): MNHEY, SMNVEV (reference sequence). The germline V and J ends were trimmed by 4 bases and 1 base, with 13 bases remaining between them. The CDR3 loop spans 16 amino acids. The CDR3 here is CASSSNRDLNTGELFF. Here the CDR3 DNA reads TGTGCCAGCAGTTCAAACCGGGACTTGAACACCGGGGAGCTGTTTTTT.

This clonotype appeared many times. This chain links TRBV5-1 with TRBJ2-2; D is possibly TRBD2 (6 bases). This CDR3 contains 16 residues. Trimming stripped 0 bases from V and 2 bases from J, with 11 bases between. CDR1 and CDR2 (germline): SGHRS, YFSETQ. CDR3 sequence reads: CASSLGRDSNTGELFF. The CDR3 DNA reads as TGCGCCAGCAGCTTGGGCCGGGACTCCAACACCGGGGAGCTGTTTTTT.

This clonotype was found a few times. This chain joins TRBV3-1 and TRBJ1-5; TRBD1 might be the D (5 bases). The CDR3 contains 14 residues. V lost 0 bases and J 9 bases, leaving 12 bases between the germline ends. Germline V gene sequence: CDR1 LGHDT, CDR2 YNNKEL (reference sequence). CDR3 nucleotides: TGTGCCAGCAGCCAAGAGGCCACGGGGGGGCCCCAGCATTTT. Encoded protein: CASSQEATGGPQHF.

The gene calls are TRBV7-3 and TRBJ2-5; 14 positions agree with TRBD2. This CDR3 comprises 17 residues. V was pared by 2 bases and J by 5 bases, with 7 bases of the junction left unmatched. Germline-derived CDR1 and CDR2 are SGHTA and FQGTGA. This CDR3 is CASSLSGTSGSGETQYF. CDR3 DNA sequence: TGTGCCAGCAGCTTATCCGGGACTAGCGGGAGCGGGGAGACCCAGTACTTC.

The DNA of the CDR3 is TGTGCCAGCAGTTACTCGTCAATAGGGAACACCGGGGAGCTGTTTTTT. Its translation is CASSYSSIGNTGELFF. This chain uses TRBV6-5 with TRBJ2-2, with unresolved D. Germline-derived CDR1 and CDR2 are MNHEY and SVGAGI. The CDR3 totals 16 residues. Trimming took off 0 bases at V and 1 base at J, with 9 bases between the two ends.

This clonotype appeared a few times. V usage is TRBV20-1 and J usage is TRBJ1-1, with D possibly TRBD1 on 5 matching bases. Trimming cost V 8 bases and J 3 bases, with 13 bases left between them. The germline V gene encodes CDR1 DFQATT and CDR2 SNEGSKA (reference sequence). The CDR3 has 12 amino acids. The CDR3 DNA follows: TGCAGTACTCAGGGAAGGGACACTGAAGCTTTCTTT. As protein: CSTQGRDTEAFF.

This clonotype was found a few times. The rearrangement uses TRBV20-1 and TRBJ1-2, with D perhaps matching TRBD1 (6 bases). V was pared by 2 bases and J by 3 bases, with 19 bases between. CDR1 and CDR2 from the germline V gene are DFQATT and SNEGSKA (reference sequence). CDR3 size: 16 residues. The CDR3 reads CSARHTSGGGYYGYTF. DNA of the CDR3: TGCAGTGCTAGACACACATCCGGGGGCGGCTACTATGGCTACACCTTC.

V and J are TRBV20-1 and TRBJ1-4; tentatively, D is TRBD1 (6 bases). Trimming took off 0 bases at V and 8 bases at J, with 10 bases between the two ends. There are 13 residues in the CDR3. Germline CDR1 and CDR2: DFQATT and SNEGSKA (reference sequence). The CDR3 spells CSAREGASEKLFF. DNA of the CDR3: TGCAGTGCTAGAGAGGGGGCGTCGGAAAAACTGTTTTTT.

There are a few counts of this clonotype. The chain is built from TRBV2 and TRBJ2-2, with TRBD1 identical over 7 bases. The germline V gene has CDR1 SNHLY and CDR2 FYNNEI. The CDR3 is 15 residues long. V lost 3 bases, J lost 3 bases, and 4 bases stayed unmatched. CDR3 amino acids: CASSEGQRYTGELFF. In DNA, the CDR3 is TGTGCCAGCAGTGAGGGACAGCGATACACCGGGGAGCTGTTTTTT. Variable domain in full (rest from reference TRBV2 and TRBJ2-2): EPEVTQTPSHQVTQMGQEVILRCVPISNHLYFYWYRQILGQKVEFLVSFYNNEISEKSEIFDDQFSVERPDGSNFTLKIRSTKLEDSAMYFCASSEGQRYTGELFFGEGSRLTVL.

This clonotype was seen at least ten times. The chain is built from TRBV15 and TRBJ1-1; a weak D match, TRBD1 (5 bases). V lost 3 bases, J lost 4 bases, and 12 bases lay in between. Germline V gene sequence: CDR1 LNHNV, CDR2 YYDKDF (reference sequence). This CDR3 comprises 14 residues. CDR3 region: CATSSRDGVTEAFF. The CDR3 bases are TGTGCCACCAGCAGCAGGGACGGGGTCACTGAAGCTTTCTTT.

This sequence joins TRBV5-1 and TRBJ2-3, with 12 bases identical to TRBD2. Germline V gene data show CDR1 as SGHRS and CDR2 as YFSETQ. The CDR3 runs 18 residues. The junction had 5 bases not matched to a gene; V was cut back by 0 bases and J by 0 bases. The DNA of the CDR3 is TGCGCCAGCAGCTTGGCCCTAGCGGGAGGGATCAGCACAGATACGCAGTATTTT. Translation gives CASSLALAGGISTDTQYF.

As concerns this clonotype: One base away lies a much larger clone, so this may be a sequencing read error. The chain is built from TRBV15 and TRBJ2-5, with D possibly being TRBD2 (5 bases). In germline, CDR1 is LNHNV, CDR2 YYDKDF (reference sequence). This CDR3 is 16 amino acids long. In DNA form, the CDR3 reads TGTGCCACCAGCAGAGTGCCAGCGGTAGAACAAGAGACCCAGCACTTC. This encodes CATSRVPAVEQETQHF. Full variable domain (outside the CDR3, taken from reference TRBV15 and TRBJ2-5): DAMVIQNPRYQVTQFGKPVTLSCSQTLNHNVMYWYQQKSSQAPKLLFHYYDKDFNNEADTPDNFQSRRPNTSFCFLDIRSPGLGDTAMYLCATSRVPAVEQETQHFGPGTRLLVL.

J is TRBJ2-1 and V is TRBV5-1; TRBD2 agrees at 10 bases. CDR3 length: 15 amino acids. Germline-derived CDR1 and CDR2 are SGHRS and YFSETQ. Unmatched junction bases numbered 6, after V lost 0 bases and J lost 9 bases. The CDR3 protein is CASSLALAGVGEQFF. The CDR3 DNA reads TGCGCCAGCAGCTTGGCCCTAGCGGGAGTGGGTGAGCAGTTCTTC.

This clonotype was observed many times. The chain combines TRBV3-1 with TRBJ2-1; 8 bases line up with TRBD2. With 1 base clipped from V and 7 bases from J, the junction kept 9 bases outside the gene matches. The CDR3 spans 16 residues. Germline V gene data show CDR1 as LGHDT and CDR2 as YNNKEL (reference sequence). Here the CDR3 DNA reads TGTGCCAGCAGCCAAGGGTCCAGCGGGAGAGCTAATGAGCAGTTCTTC. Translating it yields CASSQGSSGRANEQFF.

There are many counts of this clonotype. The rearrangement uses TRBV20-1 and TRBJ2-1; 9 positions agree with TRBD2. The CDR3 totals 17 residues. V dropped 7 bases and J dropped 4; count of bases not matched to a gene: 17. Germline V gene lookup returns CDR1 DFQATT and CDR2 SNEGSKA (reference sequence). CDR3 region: CSGRVMAASGVYNEQFF. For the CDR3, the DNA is TGCAGTGGCAGAGTAATGGCGGCTAGCGGGGTTTACAATGAGCAGTTCTTC.

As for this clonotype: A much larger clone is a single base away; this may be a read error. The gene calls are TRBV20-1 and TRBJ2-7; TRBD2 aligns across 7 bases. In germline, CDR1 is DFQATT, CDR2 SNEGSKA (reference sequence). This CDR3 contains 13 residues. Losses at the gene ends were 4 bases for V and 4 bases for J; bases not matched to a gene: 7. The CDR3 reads CSAKEGGTYEQYF. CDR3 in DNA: TGCAGTGCTAAAGAGGGAGGGACGTACGAGCAGTACTTC.